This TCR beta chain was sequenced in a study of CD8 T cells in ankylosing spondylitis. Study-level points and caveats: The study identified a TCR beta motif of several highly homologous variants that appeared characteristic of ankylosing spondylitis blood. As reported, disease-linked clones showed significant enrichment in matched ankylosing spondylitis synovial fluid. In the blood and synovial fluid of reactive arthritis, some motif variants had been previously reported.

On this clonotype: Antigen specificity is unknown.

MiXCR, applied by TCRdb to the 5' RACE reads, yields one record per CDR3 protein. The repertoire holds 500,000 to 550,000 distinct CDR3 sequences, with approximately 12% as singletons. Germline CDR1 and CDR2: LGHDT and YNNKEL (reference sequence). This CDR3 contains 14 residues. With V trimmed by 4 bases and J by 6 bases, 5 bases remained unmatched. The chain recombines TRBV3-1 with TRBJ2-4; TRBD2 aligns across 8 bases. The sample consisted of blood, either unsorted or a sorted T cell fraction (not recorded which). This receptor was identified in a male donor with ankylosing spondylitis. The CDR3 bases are TGTGCCAGCAGCCTGCGGGAGGCGGGAAACATTCAGTACTTC. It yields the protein CASSLREAGNIQYF.